A single T cell receptor (beta chain) is shown here with its context. The sample holds many counts of this clonotype. Its antigen is not yet known. No much larger clone is present one base from it, and per-base qualities are unavailable. This sample was taken from a study of CD8 T cells in ankylosing spondylitis (dated by TCRdb to the late 2010s). For the study in its entirety: The study set out to find disease-linked TCR variants by profiling T cell receptor beta repertoires in ankylosing spondylitis patients and healthy donors. Peripheral blood was sampled, and synovial fluid was additionally collected from ankylosing spondylitis patients. The full study cohort comprised about 25 ankylosing spondylitis patients and about 110 healthy donors. General study outcomes and caveats: A TCR beta motif made up of seven or eight highly homologous amino acid variants appeared to be characteristic of blood from ankylosing spondylitis patients. Some motif variants had previously been reported in the synovial fluid and blood of reactive arthritis patients, which suggests shared mechanisms of disease initiation. The disease-linked clones had a CD8+ phenotype and were found at relatively low frequencies in peripheral blood. Significant enrichment of the disease-linked clones was reported in matched synovial fluid samples from ankylosing spondylitis patients.

Instrument used: Illumina HiSeq 2500. Quantitative 5'-RACE with molecular barcodes was used to prepare TCR beta libraries. Under the source paper's analysis protocol: A new computational method based on a probabilistic model of VDJ rearrangement was used to identify disease-linked TCR variants. TCRdb cleaned the public reads at Q25 with fastp, built clones with MiXCR and kept in-frame beta chains. Rows matching on CDR3 protein sequence are summarized as one entry with the most common DNA and genes. TCRdb's processing, not the authors' own work, is the source of the V and J calls. The sample table lists around 130,000 distinct CDR3 sequences, roughly 6.6% of them with a count of one. 9% to 15% of the sample is taken by the ten largest. From the cysteine through the phenylalanine, the CDR3 covers 11 amino acids. Of all the DNA, just the CDR3 is kept, 33 bases in frame from base 1. The V end loses 1 base and the J end loses 4 bases, and a stretch of 0 bases separates them. CDR1 and CDR2 were assigned from the germline V gene (reference sequence) as LGHDT and YNNKEL.

In this chain, TRBV3-1 is recombined with TRBJ2-3, with no reliable assignment of the D segment. Sequenced: blood, either unsorted or a sorted T cell fraction (not recorded which). The receptor was isolated from a male donor with ankylosing spondylitis or in good health (not recorded which). At the DNA level, the sequence is TGTGCCAGCAGCCAAGCAGATACGCAGTATTTT. This translates into CASSQADTQYF.